The 5 T cell receptor beta chains presented below share a single source sample, sequenced in a study of blood T cell repertoires in COVID-19. Measured with immunoSEQ multiplex PCR; TCRdb has only the in-frame clones, and not every one. The sample lists about 100,000 clones; about 84% were seen once. Source material: peripheral blood. The receptors here all came from a human donor in a cohort sampled during active COVID-19.

As concerns this clone: The same CDR3 also results from other DNA sequences found in this sample. The chain joins TRBV5-1 to TRBJ2-1, with 10 bases that match TRBD2. CDR1 is SGHRS, CDR2 YFSETQ, per germline. V gave up 0 bases and J gave up 6 bases; unmatched junction bases: 6. The CDR3 runs 16 residues. CDR3 coding DNA: TGCGCCAGCAGCTTGGCAGGGGCTAGCGGGAGCAATGAGCAGTTCTTC. It specifies CASSLAGASGSNEQFF.

The chain carries TRBV27 and TRBJ2-3; TRBD2 aligns across 10 bases. The CDR3 covers 16 residues. The V gene's germline CDR1 is MNHEY and CDR2 SMNVEV (reference sequence). V was pared by 7 bases and J by 2 bases, with 9 bases of the junction left unmatched. CDR3 region: CASTQGAGGFTDTQYF. The CDR3 DNA reads as TGTGCCAGCACCCAAGGAGCGGGGGGGTTCACAGATACGCAGTATTTT.

The CDR3 sequence: CASSSGGGPSYEQYF. The CDR3 bases are TGCGCCAGCAGCTCGGGAGGAGGGCCGTCCTACGAGCAGTACTTC. The V and J genes are TRBV5-1 and TRBJ2-7; 7 positions match TRBD2. The germline V gene has CDR1 SGHRS and CDR2 YFSETQ. The CDR3 extends over 15 amino acids. The V segment lost 3 bases and the J segment 1 base; nucleotides outside the gene matches: 7.

This clone occurred a few times. The chain joins TRBV2 to TRBJ1-1, with D tentatively TRBD1 (6 bases). The length of the CDR3 is 14 residues. Germline V lookup: CDR1 SNHLY, CDR2 FYNNEI. Trimming left V 7 bases short and J 4 bases short, with 16 bases between. The CDR3 reads CASTIQGVSTEAFF. CDR3 in DNA: TGTGCCAGCACCATACAGGGAGTTTCCACTGAAGCTTTCTTT.

This clone has just one count. The chain carries TRBV4-1 and TRBJ2-7; 7 bases map to TRBD2. The CDR3 contains 13 residues. Germline CDR1 MGHRA, CDR2 YSYEKL. After removal of 1 base from V and 3 bases from J, the junction contained 0 bases not matched to a gene. CDR3 region: CASSQGTSYEQYF. For the CDR3, the DNA is TGCGCCAGCAGCCAAGGGACTAGCTACGAGCAGTACTTC.